This T cell receptor (beta chain) was sequenced in a study of cytomegalovirus exposure and HLA in healthy donors. Across the study: An earlier analysis identified some 110 million unique TCR beta sequences in some 170 million T cells.

Use of 60 Vbeta and 13 Jbeta primers characterized the PCR. Assay: immunoSEQ multiplex PCR; the TCRdb copy retains only in-frame clones and omits some. The table records about 150,000 clones, around 75% of them present only once. This CDR3 contains 13 residues. V was pared by 0 bases and J by 6 bases, with 8 bases between. Germline CDR1 reads KGHSH; CDR2 reads LQKENI. The sequenced sample was PBMCs. The chain couples TRBV18 to TRBJ1-2; tentatively, D is TRBD1 (6 bases). This sequence was found in a man younger than 30 in good health and CMV-seropositive. CDR3 sequence reads: CASSPPDRDGYTF. In DNA, the CDR3 is TGTGCCAGCTCACCACCGGACAGAGATGGCTACACCTTC.